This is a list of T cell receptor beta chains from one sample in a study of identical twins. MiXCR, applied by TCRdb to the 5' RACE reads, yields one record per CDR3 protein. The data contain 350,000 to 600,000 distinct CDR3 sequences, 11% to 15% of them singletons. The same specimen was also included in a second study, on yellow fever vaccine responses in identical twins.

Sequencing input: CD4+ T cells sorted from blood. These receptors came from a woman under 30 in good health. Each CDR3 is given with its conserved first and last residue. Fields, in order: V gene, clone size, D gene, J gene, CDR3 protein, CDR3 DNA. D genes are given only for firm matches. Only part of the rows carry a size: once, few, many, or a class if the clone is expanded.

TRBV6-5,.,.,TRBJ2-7,CASSYKYEEGLGSYEQYF,TGTGCCAGCAGTTATAAATATGAGGAGGGGCTTGGCTCCTACGAGCAGTACTTC
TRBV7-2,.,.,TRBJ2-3,CASSLEVNTQYF,TGTGCCAGCAGCTTGGAGGTGAATACGCAGTATTTT
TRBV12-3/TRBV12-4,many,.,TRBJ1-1,CASSLSENTEAFF,TGTGCCAGCAGTTTATCGGAGAACACTGAAGCTTTCTTT
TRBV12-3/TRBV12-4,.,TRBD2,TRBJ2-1,CASSLSGTSGGTYNEQFF,TGTGCCAGCAGTTTATCCGGGACTAGCGGGGGTACTTACAATGAGCAGTTCTTC
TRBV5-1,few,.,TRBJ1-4,CASSPAPGLEKLFF,TGCGCCAGCAGTCCTGCGCCAGGGCTCGAAAAACTGTTTTTT
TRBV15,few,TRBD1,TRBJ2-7,CATTRQGYEQYF,TGTGCCACCACCCGACAGGGTTACGAGCAGTACTTC
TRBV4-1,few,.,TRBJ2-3,CASSANQRVQDTQYF,TGCGCCAGCAGCGCAAACCAGCGGGTGCAGGATACGCAGTATTTT
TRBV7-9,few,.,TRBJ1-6,CASSLGGVSSPLHF,TGTGCCAGCAGCTTAGGCGGGGTTAGTTCACCCCTCCACTTT
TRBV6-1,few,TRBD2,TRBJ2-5,CASRTLAGVSSETQYF,TGTGCCAGCAGAACCTTAGCGGGAGTATCATCAGAGACCCAGTACTTC
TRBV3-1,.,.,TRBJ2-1,CASSQVPPRVSGPYNEQFF,TGTGCCAGCAGCCAAGTCCCCCCGCGAGTGAGCGGACCGTACAATGAGCAGTTCTTC
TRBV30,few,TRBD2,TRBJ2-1,CAWSLLSGGDNEQFF,TGTGCCTGGAGTTTACTTAGCGGGGGCGACAATGAGCAGTTCTTC
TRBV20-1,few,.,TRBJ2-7,CSAREGGQIYEQYF,TGCAGTGCTAGAGAGGGGGGACAGATCTACGAGCAGTACTTC
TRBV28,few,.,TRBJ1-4,CASSLSVYYEKLFF,TGTGCCAGCAGTTTGTCAGTGTACTATGAAAAACTGTTTTTT
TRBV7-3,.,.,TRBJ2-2,CASSLLPGLGSAGELFF,TGTGCCAGCAGCTTACTCCCCGGACTTGGTAGCGCCGGGGAGCTGTTTTTT
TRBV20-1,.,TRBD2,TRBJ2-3,CSARWGTSGRSDTQYF,TGCAGTGCTAGGTGGGGGACTAGCGGGAGGTCAGATACGCAGTATTTT
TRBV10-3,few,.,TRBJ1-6,CAISELKGLRSPLHF,TGTGCCATCAGTGAATTAAAGGGCCTACGGTCACCCCTCCACTTT
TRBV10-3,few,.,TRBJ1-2,CAITALGVYGYTF,TGTGCCATCACCGCCCTGGGGGTATATGGCTACACCTTC
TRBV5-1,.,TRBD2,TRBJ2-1,CASSFLAGLYNEQFF,TGCGCCAGCAGCTTTTTAGCGGGGTTGTACAATGAGCAGTTCTTC
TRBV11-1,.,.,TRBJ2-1,CASSPQGGEQFF,TGTGCCAGCAGTCCCCAGGGGGGTGAGCAGTTCTTC
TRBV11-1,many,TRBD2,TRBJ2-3,CASSLPGLVKSTDTQYF,TGTGCCAGCAGCTTACCGGGACTAGTTAAGAGTACAGATACGCAGTATTTT
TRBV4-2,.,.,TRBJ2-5,CASSPGGDQETQYF,TGTGCCAGCAGCCCAGGAGGGGACCAAGAGACCCAGTACTTC
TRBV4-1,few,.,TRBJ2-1,CASSQERVNEQFF,TGCGCCAGCAGCCAAGAAAGAGTCAATGAGCAGTTCTTC
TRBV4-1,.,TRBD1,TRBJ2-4,CASSPGQGGNIQYF,TGCGCCAGCAGCCCTGGACAGGGCGGAAACATTCAGTACTTC
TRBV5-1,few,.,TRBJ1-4,CASSLGHSNEKLFF,TGCGCCAGCAGCTTGGGACACTCTAATGAAAAACTGTTTTTT
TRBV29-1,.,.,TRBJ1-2,CSVEVPYGYTF,TGCAGCGTTGAAGTGCCATATGGCTACACCTTC
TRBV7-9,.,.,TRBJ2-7,CASSLASISSYEQYF,TGTGCCAGCAGCTTAGCGAGCATAAGCTCCTACGAGCAGTACTTC
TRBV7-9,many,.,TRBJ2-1,CASSGDLSSYNEQFF,TGTGCCAGCAGCGGGGATCTCAGCTCCTACAATGAGCAGTTCTTC